Following are 21 T cell receptor beta chains from one sample sequenced in a study of T-cell reconstitution after alpha-beta-depleted transplantation in children. Unique molecular identifiers were used to barcode this TCRbeta library. MiXCR, run by TCRdb on the PCR reads, gives a single entry per CDR3 protein. The sample shows around 200,000 distinct CDR3 sequences, about a tenth of them seen only once. Specimen: PBMCs from the stem cell graft donor, collected from the stem cell graft. The receptor source for this set is a human donor who donated a stem cell graft to a child with acute lymphoblastic leukemia.

This clonotype has ten or more counts. The rearrangement uses TRBV27 and TRBJ1-2, with a weak D call TRBD1 (6 bases). The CDR3 loop spans 16 amino acids. Germline lookup yields CDR1 MNHEY and CDR2 SMNVEV (reference sequence). V was shortened by 0 bases and J by 5 bases, with 16 bases between the two germline ends. The CDR3 coding sequence is TGTGCCAGCAGTTTATCGTTCAGTACAGGGAAGTATGGCTACACCTTC. It codes for CASSLSFSTGKYGYTF.

Many counts were recorded for this clonotype. The rearrangement links TRBV4-3 to TRBJ2-7; weak D call: TRBD1 (6 bases). V lost 0 bases, J lost 3 bases, and 9 bases lay in between. CDR3 length equals 14 residues. CDR1 LGHNA and CDR2 YSLEER come from the germline V gene. The CDR3 loop is CASSQEQGNYEQYF. The CDR3 region has the DNA TGCGCCAGCAGCCAAGAGCAGGGGAACTACGAGCAGTACTTC.

This clonotype was observed many times. The chain combines TRBV20-1 with TRBJ2-3; D possibly corresponds to TRBD2 (6 bases). CDR3 length: 14 amino acids. Germline V gene data show CDR1 as DFQATT and CDR2 as SNEGSKA (reference sequence). V lost 7 bases to trimming and J lost 5 bases, with 19 bases between them. CDR3 coding DNA: TGCAGTGGTCAAACTAGCTTATCCCAAGATACGCAGTATTTT. Its protein product is CSGQTSLSQDTQYF.

The table lists this clonotype with many counts. The chain is built from TRBV7-2 and TRBJ2-2; D is uncertain. Germline CDR1 reads SGHTA; CDR2 reads FQGNSA. Between the trimmed V and J ends, which lost 3 bases and 4 bases, there was a span of 3 bases. The CDR3 sequence is 12 residues long. CDR3 sequence (DNA): TGTGCCAGCAGCTTCTTCACCGGGGAGCTGTTTTTT. Amino acids: CASSFFTGELFF.

This rearrangement joins TRBV16 to TRBJ1-6; 9 positions agree with TRBD1. The germline V gene has CDR1 KGHSY and CDR2 FQNENV. Trimming at V came to 4 bases and at J to 5 bases, leaving 6 bases not matched to a gene. The CDR3 totals 16 residues. The CDR3 sequence: CASSPFGTGNNSPLHF. The CDR3 DNA is TGTGCCAGCAGCCCGTTTGGGACAGGGAATAATTCACCCCTCCACTTT.

CDR3 bases: TGCGCCAGCAGCTTGTCTCCAGGGGTTAATTCACCCCTCCACTTT. As protein: CASSLSPGVNSPLHF. The chain recombines TRBV5-1 with TRBJ1-6; tentatively, D is TRBD1 (6 bases). Germline assignment: CDR1 SGHRS and CDR2 YFSETQ. V lost 1 base and J 6 bases, leaving 11 bases between the germline ends. The CDR3 consists of 15 residues.

This clonotype was counted at least ten times. V is TRBV27 and J is TRBJ2-7; 11 bases fit TRBD1. Trimming at V came to 5 bases and at J to 4 bases, leaving 16 bases not matched to a gene. The CDR3 length is 18 residues. Germline CDR1 reads MNHEY; CDR2 reads SMNVEV (reference sequence). CDR3 region: CASSPQTADRGRVYEQYF. CDR3 DNA sequence: TGTGCCAGCAGTCCCCAAACCGCGGACAGGGGGCGGGTTTACGAGCAGTACTTC.

In this sample, this clonotype turned up many times. The chain joins TRBV3-1 to TRBJ2-7, with a weak D call TRBD1 (6 bases). There are 15 residues in the CDR3. In germline, CDR1 is LGHDT, CDR2 YNNKEL (reference sequence). The V end lost 4 bases, the J end lost 2 bases, and 15 bases lay between the germline ends. The CDR3 loop is CASSRIGGGTYEQYF. CDR3 bases: TGTGCCAGCAGCCGCATTGGGGGCGGCACCTACGAGCAGTACTTC.

This clonotype was detected only a few times. The rearrangement uses TRBV9 and TRBJ2-3; 7 bases map to TRBD2. CDR1 and CDR2 from the germline V gene are SGDLS and YYNGEE. The CDR3 is made up of 15 amino acids. Losses at the gene ends were 1 base for V and 2 bases for J; bases not matched to a gene: 4. CDR3 amino acids: CASSVRRGNTDTQYF. The DNA for the CDR3 is TGTGCCAGCAGCGTACGGCGGGGGAACACAGATACGCAGTATTTT.

There are many counts of this clonotype. V usage is TRBV7-9 and J usage is TRBJ1-1; D is perhaps TRBD1 (5 bases). With 5 bases removed from V and 1 base from J, the gap between germline ends came to 11 bases. The CDR3 has 14 amino acids. Germline V gene sequence: CDR1 SEHNR, CDR2 FQNEAQ (reference sequence). This chain's CDR3 is CASSPGLQNTEAFF. The CDR3 DNA reads TGTGCCAGCAGCCCGGGACTCCAGAACACTGAAGCTTTCTTT.

In its sample, this clonotype was seen many times. V gene TRBV5-1 combines with J gene TRBJ1-3; possible D gene TRBD1, 6 bases. Trimming took off 3 bases at V and 0 bases at J, with 7 bases between the two ends. This CDR3 is built from 14 residues. Germline lookup yields CDR1 SGHRS and CDR2 YFSETQ. The CDR3 sequence: CASSWDNSGNTIYF. Here the CDR3 DNA reads TGCGCCAGCAGCTGGGACAACTCTGGAAACACCATATATTTT.

This clonotype was seen ten or more times. This chain uses TRBV12-5 with TRBJ1-5, with TRBD1 as a possible D gene (6 bases). The CDR3 runs 12 residues. Deletions cut 9 bases from V and 4 bases from J, with 10 bases between. Germline CDR1 reads LGHNT; CDR2 reads FRNRAP. CDR3 region: CASLTGNQPQHF. In DNA form, the CDR3 reads TGTGCTAGCTTGACAGGAAATCAGCCCCAGCATTTT.

The table lists this clonotype with a few counts. The V and J genes are TRBV5-1 and TRBJ2-7; 10 bases map to TRBD1. V shed 2 bases and J 5 bases; nucleotides not matched to a gene: 16. Looked up from germline, CDR1 is SGHRS and CDR2 is YFSETQ. This CDR3 has 18 amino acids. Here the CDR3 DNA reads TGCGCCAGCAGCTTACCCGGGACAGGGGTCTCTTTGTTCCACGAGCAGTACTTC. The encoded protein is CASSLPGTGVSLFHEQYF. Combining the CDR3 with reference TRBV5-1 and TRBJ2-7 gives the whole variable domain KAGVTQTPRYLIKTRGQQVTLSCSPISGHRSVSWYQQTPGQGLQFLFEYFSETQRNKGNFPGRFSGRQFSNSRSEMNVSTLELGDSALYLCASSLPGTGVSLFHEQYFGPGTRLTVT.

Many counts were recorded for this clonotype. The chain uses TRBV6-2 or TRBV6-3 and TRBJ1-2; D is uncertain. Germline CDR1 reads MNHEY; CDR2 reads SVGEGT. The CDR3 spans 15 residues. The V end lost 5 bases, the J end lost 1 base, and 14 bases lay between the germline ends. The CDR3 is CASSPAVLRNYGYTF. CDR3 nucleotide sequence: TGTGCCAGCAGTCCCGCGGTCCTCCGTAACTATGGCTACACCTTC.

This clonotype was found a few times. The CDR3 nucleotides are TGTGCCATCAGTGAAAACAGATACGAGCAGTACTTC. Translation gives CAISENRYEQYF. The gene calls are TRBV10-3 and TRBJ2-7; unclear D gene. The germline CDR1 and CDR2 sequences are ENHRY and SYGVKD. Trimming cost V 3 bases and J 4 bases, with 7 bases left between them. This CDR3 is 12 amino acids long.

This clonotype was counted a few times. The CDR3 here is CATGRSLGQGGIGELFF. As DNA, the CDR3 is TGCGCCACAGGCCGAAGCCTGGGACAGGGCGGGATAGGGGAGCTGTTTTTT. The chain is built from TRBV4-1 and TRBJ2-2, with 9 bases fitting TRBD1. Germline CDR1 and CDR2: MGHRA and YSYEKL. The V gene end was trimmed by 10 bases and the J gene end by 8 bases; junction bases not matched to a gene: 20. This CDR3 has 17 amino acids.

The chain combines TRBV7-6 with TRBJ1-4; possible D gene TRBD1, 5 bases. Germline V gene lookup returns CDR1 SGHVS and CDR2 FNYEAQ. Trimming took 8 bases from V and 7 from J, leaving 17 bases between them. The CDR3 is 14 residues long. CDR3 nucleotide sequence: TGTGCCAGCCGTGATGGGGGGTTTGGTGAAAAACTGTTTTTT. This translates into CASRDGGFGEKLFF.

In its sample, this clonotype was seen many times. This chain uses TRBV3-1 with TRBJ2-1; maybe TRBD1 (6 bases). Germline values: CDR1 LGHDT, CDR2 YNNKEL (reference sequence). This CDR3 has 17 amino acids. V was shortened by 0 bases and J by 8 bases, with 20 bases between the two germline ends. CDR3 sequence reads: CASSQELLGTPGDEQFF. The CDR3 DNA sequence: TGTGCCAGCAGCCAAGAGCTTCTAGGGACGCCAGGGGATGAGCAGTTCTTC.

This clonotype was seen a handful of times. The chain recombines TRBV20-1 with TRBJ1-2, with 7 bases aligning to TRBD1. Losses at the gene ends were 0 bases for V and 2 bases for J; bases not matched to a gene: 9. CDR1 and CDR2 from the germline V gene are DFQATT and SNEGSKA (reference sequence). CDR3 length: 16 residues. CDR3 sequence: CSARDMAGGINYGYTF. The DNA for the CDR3 is TGCAGTGCTAGAGATATGGCAGGGGGAATCAACTATGGCTACACCTTC.

This clonotype was picked up many times. The chain links TRBV27 to TRBJ1-2; D remains unclear. This CDR3 has 15 residues. The germline V gene encodes CDR1 MNHEY and CDR2 SMNVEV (reference sequence). The germline V and J ends were trimmed by 5 bases and 6 bases, with 19 bases remaining between them. CDR3 amino acids: CASSPIGGHSHGYTF. The CDR3 DNA reads as TGTGCCAGCAGTCCCATAGGAGGGCACAGTCATGGCTACACCTTC.

Ten or more counts support this clonotype. V usage is TRBV5-1 and J usage is TRBJ1-4; D unclear. The germline V gene encodes CDR1 SGHRS and CDR2 YFSETQ. Trimming took off 3 bases at V and 4 bases at J, with 10 bases between the two ends. The CDR3 extends over 14 amino acids. CDR3 nucleotides: TGCGCCAGCAGCTCACGAGACCGTAATGAAAAACTGTTTTTT. Translation gives CASSSRDRNEKLFF.